This T cell receptor beta chain was retrieved from a study of shared T cell receptors in the human thymus. The assay was immunoSEQ multiplex PCR, and TCRdb's table has in-frame clones only and misses some. This table holds 650,000 to 950,000 clones, roughly 85% found once. Germline V gene sequence: CDR1 MNHEY, CDR2 SMNVEV (reference sequence). Trimming stripped 7 bases from V and 0 bases from J, with 21 bases between. The CDR3 is 18 residues long. The data also belong to a second study, concerning human thymus T cells. That study reports: Obtained as resections during corrective heart surgery, the thymus tissue was then studied.

Material: thymocytes. This sequence originates from a girl in the first two years of life with a congenital heart defect. V and J are TRBV27 and TRBJ1-4; no definite D call. The CDR3 spells CASTPRPPVGATNEKLFF. In DNA, the CDR3 is TGTGCCAGCACCCCCAGGCCCCCCGTGGGTGCAACTAATGAAAAACTGTTTTTT. Variable domain in full (rest from reference TRBV27 and TRBJ1-4): EAQVTQNPRYLITVTGKKLTVTCSQNMNHEYMSWYRQDPGLGLRQIYYSMNVEVTDKGDVPEGYKVSRKEKRNFPLILESPSPNQTSLYFCASTPRPPVGATNEKLFFGSGTQLSVL.